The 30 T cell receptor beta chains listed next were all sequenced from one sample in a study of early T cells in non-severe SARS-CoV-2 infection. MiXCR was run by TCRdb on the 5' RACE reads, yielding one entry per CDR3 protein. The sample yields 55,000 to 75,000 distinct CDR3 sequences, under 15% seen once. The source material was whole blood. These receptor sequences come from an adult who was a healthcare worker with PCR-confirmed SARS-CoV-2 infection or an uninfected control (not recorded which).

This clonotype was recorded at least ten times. The CDR3, as DNA: TGTGCCACTTACCGGGACTATACGCAGTATTTT. Its protein product is CATYRDYTQYF. The gene calls are TRBV28 and TRBJ2-3; tentative D call: TRBD2 (6 bases). V gave up 10 bases and J gave up 7 bases, with 12 bases separating them. The CDR3 has 11 amino acids. Germline-derived CDR1 and CDR2 are MDHEN and SYDVKM.

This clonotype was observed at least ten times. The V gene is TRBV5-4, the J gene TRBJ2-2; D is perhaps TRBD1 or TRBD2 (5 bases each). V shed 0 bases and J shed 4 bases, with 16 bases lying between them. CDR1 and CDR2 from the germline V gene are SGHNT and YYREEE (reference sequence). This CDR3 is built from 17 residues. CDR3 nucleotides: TGTGCCAGCAGCTTGGGTGCAGGGACCGTTGGCACCGGGGAGCTGTTTTTT. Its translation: CASSLGAGTVGTGELFF.

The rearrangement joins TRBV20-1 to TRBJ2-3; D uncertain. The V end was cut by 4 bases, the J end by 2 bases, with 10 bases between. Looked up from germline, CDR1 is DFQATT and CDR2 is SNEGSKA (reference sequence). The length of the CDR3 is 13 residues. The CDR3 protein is CSAIPGNTDTQYF. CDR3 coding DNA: TGCAGTGCTATCCCTGGGAACACAGATACGCAGTATTTT.

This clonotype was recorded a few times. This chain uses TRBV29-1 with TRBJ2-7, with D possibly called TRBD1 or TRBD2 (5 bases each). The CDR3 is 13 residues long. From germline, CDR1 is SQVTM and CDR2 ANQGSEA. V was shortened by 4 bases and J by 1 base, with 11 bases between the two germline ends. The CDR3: CSVVGEVSYEQYF. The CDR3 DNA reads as TGCAGCGTTGTGGGGGAAGTATCCTACGAGCAGTACTTC.

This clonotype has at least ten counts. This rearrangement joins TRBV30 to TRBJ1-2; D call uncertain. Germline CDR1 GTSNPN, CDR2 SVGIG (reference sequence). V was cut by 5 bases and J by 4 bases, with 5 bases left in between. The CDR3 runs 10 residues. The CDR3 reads CAWGTYGYTF. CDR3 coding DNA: TGTGCCTGGGGAACCTATGGCTACACCTTC.

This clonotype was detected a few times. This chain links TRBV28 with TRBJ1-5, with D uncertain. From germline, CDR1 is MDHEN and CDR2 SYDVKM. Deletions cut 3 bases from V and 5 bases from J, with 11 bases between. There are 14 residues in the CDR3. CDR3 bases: TGTGCCAGCAGTTTGCTGGGCGCGGATCAGCCCCAGCATTTT. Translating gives CASSLLGADQPQHF. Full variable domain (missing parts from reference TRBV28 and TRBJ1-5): DVKVTQSSRYLVKRTGEKVFLECVQDMDHENMFWYRQDPGLGLRLIYFSYDVKMKEKGDIPEGYSVSREKKERFSLILESASTNQTSMYLCASSLLGADQPQHFGDGTRLSIL.

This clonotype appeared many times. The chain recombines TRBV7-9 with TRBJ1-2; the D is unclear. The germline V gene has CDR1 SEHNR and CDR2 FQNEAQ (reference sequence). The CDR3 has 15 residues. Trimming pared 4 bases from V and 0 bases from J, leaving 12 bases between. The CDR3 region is CASSSRKETNYGYTF. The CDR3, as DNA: TGTGCCAGCAGCTCAAGGAAGGAGACTAACTATGGCTACACCTTC.

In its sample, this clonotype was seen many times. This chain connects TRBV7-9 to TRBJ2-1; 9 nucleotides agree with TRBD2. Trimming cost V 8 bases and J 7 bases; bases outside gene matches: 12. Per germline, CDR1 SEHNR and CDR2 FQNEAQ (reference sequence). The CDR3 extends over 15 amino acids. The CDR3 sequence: CASSAGGDLGNEQFF. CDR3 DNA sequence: TGTGCCAGCTCAGCGGGGGGAGATCTGGGGAATGAGCAGTTCTTC.

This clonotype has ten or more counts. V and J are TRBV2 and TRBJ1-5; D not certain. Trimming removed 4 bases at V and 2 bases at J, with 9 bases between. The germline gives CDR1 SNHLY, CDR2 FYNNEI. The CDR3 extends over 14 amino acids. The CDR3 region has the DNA TGTGCCAGCAGTGCCCTGTGGGGCAATCAGCCCCAGCATTTT. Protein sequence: CASSALWGNQPQHF.

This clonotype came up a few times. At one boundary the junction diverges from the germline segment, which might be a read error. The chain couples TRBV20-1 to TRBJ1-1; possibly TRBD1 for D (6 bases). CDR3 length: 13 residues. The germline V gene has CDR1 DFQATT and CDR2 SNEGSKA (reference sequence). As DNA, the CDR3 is TGCAGTGTTAGATGGGGGGCCAGCACTGAAGCTTTCTTT. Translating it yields CSVRWGASTEAFF.

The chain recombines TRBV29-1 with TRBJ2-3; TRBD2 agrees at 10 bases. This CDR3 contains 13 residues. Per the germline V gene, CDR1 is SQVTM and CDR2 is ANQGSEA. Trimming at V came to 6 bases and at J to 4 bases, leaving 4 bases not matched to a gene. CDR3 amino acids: CSVERGGADTQYF. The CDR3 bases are TGCAGCGTCGAGCGGGGGGGCGCAGATACGCAGTATTTT.

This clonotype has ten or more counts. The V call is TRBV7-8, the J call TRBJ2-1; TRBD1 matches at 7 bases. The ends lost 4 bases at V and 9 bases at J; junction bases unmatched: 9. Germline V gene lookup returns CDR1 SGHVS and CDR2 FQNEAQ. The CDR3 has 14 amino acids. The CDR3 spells CASSSGTVEGEQFF. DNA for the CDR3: TGTGCCAGCAGCTCTGGGACAGTTGAGGGTGAGCAGTTCTTC.

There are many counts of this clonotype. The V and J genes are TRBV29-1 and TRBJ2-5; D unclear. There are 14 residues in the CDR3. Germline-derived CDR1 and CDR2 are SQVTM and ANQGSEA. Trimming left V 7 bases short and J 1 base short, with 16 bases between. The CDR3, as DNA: TGCAGCGCTAAATTGACGGTTACCCAAGAGACCCAGTACTTC. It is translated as CSAKLTVTQETQYF.

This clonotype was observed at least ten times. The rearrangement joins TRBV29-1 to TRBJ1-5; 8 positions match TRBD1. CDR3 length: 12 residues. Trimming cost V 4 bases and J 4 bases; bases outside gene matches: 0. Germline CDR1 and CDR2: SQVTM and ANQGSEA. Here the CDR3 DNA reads TGCAGCGTTGGACAGGGGAATCAGCCCCAGCATTTT. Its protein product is CSVGQGNQPQHF.

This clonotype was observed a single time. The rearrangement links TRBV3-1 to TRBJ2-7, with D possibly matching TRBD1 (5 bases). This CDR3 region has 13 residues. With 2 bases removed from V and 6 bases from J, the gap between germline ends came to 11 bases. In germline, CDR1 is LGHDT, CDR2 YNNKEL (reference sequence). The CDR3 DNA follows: TGTGCCAGCAGCCAAACCCAGGGTCTCGAGCAGTACTTC. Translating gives CASSQTQGLEQYF.

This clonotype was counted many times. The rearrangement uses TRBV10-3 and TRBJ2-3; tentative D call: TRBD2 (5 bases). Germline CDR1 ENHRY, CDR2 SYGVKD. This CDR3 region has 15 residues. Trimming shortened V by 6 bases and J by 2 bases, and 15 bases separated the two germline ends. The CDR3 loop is CAIRDHGRDTDTQYF. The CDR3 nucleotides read TGTGCCATCAGAGATCATGGACGGGACACAGATACGCAGTATTTT.

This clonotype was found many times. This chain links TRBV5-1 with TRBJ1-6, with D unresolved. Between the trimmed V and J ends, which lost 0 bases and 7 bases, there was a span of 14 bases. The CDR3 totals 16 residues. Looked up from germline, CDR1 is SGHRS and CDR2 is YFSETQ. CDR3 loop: CASSLEQATGNSPLHF. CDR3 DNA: TGCGCCAGCAGCTTGGAGCAGGCCACGGGGAATTCACCCCTCCACTTT.

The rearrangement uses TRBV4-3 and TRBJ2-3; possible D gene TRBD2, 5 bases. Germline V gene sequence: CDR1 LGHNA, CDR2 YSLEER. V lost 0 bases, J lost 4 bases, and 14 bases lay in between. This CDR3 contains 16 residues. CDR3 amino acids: CASSQERASSADTQYF. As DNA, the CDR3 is TGCGCCAGCAGCCAAGAGAGGGCTAGCAGCGCAGATACGCAGTATTTT.

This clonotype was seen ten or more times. The CDR3 DNA follows: TGTGCCAGCAGCACGGGACACAGATACTACGAGCAGTACTTC. Protein: CASSTGHRYYEQYF. This sequence joins TRBV7-8 and TRBJ2-7; tentatively, D is TRBD1 (6 bases). Germline CDR1 SGHVS, CDR2 FQNEAQ. V lost 5 bases to trimming and J lost 3 bases, with 14 bases between them. CDR3 length equals 14 residues.

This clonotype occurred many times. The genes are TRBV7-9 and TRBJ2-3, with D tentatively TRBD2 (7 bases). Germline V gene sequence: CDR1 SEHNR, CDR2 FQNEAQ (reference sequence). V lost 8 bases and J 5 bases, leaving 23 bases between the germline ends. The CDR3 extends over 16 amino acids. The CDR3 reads CASGPPGGRRGDTQYF. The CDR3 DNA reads TGTGCCAGCGGCCCTCCGGGGGGCCGGCGGGGAGATACGCAGTATTTT.

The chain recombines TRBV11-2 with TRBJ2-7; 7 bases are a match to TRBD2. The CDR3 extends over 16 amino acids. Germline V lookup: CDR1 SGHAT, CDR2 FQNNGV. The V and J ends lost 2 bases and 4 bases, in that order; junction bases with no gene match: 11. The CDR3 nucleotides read TGTGCCAGCAGCTTAAGTCTGGCGGGAGCAGGTTACGAGCAGTACTTC. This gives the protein CASSLSLAGAGYEQYF.

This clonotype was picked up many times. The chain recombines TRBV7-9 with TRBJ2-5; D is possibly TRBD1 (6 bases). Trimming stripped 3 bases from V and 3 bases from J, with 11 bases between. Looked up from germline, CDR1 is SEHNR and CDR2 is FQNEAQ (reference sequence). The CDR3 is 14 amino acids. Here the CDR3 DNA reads TGTGCCAGCAGCTTCGCCTCAGGGGAAGAGACCCAGTACTTC. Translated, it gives CASSFASGEETQYF.

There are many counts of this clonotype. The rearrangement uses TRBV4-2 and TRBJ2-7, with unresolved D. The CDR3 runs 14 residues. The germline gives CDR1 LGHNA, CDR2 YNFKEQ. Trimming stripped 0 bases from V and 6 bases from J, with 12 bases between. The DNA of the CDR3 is TGTGCCAGCAGCCAAGATCACGACCTTAGCGAGCAGTACTTC. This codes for CASSQDHDLSEQYF.

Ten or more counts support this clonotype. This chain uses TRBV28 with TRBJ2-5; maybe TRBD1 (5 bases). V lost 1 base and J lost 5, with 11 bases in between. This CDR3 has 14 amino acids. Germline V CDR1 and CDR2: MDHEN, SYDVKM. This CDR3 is CASSLLAGFETQYF. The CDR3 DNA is TGTGCCAGCAGTTTATTGGCAGGGTTCGAGACCCAGTACTTC. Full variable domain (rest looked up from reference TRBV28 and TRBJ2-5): DVKVTQSSRYLVKRTGEKVFLECVQDMDHENMFWYRQDPGLGLRLIYFSYDVKMKEKGDIPEGYSVSREKKERFSLILESASTNQTSMYLCASSLLAGFETQYFGPGTRLLVL.

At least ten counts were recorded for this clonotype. Here the CDR3 DNA reads TGTGCCAGCAGTAAACCCCGAGACGACAGGGTAAAGGCAGGCTACACCTTC. It codes for CASSKPRDDRVKAGYTF. This sequence joins TRBV12-3 or TRBV12-4 and TRBJ1-2; 7 bases align to TRBD1. Trimming took 5 bases from V and 8 from J; bases not matched to a gene: 20. CDR3 length: 17 residues.

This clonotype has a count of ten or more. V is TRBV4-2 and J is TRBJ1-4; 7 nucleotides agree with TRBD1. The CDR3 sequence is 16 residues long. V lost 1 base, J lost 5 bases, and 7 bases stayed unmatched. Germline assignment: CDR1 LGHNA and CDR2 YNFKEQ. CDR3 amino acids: CASSQGAGTVNEKLFF. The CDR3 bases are TGTGCCAGCAGCCAAGGTGCCGGGACAGTAAATGAAAAACTGTTTTTT.

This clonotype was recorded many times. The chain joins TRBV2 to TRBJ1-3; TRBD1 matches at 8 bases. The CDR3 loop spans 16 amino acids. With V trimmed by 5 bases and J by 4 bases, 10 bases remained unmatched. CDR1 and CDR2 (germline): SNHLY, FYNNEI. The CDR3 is CASSRTRTGSGNTIYF. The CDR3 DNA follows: TGTGCCAGCAGTAGAACCCGGACAGGGTCAGGAAACACCATATATTTT.

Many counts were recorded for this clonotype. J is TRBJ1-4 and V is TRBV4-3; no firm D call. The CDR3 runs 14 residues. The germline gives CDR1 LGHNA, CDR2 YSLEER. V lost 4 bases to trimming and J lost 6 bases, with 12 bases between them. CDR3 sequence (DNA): TGCGCCAGCAGCCCGAGGATACTGGATGAAAAACTGTTTTTT. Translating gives CASSPRILDEKLFF.

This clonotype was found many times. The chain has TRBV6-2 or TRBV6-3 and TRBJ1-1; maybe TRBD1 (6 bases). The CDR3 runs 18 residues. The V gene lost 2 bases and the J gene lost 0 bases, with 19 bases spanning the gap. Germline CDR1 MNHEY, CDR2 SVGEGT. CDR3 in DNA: TGTGCCAGCAGTTACAAATCGAAACTTACAGGGCTGAACACTGAAGCTTTCTTT. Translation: CASSYKSKLTGLNTEAFF.

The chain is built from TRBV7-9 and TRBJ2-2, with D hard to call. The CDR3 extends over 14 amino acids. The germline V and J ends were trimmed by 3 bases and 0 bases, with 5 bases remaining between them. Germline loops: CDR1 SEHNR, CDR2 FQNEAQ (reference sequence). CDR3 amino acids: CASSFVANTGELFF. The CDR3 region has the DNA TGTGCCAGCAGCTTCGTGGCGAACACCGGGGAGCTGTTTTTT.